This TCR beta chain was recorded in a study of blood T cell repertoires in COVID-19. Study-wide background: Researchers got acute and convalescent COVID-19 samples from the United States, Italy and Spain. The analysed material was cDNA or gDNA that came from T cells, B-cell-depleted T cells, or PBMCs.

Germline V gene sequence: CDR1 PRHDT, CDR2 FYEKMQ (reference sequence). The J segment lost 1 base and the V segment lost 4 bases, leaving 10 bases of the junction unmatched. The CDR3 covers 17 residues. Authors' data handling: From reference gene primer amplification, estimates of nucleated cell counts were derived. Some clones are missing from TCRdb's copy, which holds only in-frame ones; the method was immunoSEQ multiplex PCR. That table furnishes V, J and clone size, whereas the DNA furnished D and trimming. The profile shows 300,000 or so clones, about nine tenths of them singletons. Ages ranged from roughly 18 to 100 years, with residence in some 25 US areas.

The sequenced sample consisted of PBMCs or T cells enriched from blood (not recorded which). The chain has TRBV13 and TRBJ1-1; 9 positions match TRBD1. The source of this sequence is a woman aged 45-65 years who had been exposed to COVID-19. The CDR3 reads CASSSPGQGNTNTEAFF. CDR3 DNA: TGTGCCAGCAGCTCTCCGGGACAGGGTAATACGAACACTGAAGCTTTCTTT.